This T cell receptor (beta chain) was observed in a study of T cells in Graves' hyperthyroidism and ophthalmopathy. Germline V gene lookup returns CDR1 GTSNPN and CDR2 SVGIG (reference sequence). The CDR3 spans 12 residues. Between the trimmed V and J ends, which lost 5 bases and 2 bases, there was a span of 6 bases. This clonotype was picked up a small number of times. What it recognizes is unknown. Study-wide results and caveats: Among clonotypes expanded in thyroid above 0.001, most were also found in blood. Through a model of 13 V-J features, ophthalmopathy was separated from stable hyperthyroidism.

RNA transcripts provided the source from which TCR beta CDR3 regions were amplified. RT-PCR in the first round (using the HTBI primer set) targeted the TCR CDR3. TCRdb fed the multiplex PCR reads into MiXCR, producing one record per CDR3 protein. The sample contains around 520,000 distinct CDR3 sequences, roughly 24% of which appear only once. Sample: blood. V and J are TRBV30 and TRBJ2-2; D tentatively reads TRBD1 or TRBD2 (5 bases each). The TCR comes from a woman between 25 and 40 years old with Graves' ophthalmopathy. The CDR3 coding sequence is TGTGCCTGGGGGGGAAACACCGGGGAGCTGTTTTTT. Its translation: CAWGGNTGELFF.